This T cell receptor beta chain was recovered during a study of CXCR3-negative and CXCR3-positive naive CD8 T cells. Study-wide findings and caveats: Both naive subsets showed comparably high diversity, and memory CD8+ cells showed much lower diversity. Post-cryopreservation CXCR3 expression was partly diminished, and the bulk of assays employed fresh PBMCs. Similar TRBV-TRBJ usage characterized naive CXCR3-negative and CXCR3-positive cells; memory cells differed.

CDR3 length: 12 amino acids. Germline CDR1 reads SGHAT; CDR2 reads FQNNGV. Preparation of TRB cDNA libraries relied on 5' RACE carrying UMI labels. TCRdb re-called the 5' RACE reads; one entry per CDR3 protein, DNA not given. This sample's clone table lists tens of thousands of distinct CDR3 sequences. About this clonotype itself: Its antigen is not known.

The sorter processed each CD8+ T cell subset in triplicate at some 330,000 cells apiece. The material sequenced was memory CD8+ T cells from blood. The receptor comes from a human donor in good health. Some clones in this sample may be carry-over from other donors' samples. This chain joins TRBV11-2 and TRBJ1-4. CDR3 protein: CASSQGLEKLFF.